These T cell receptor beta chains were read from a single sample in a study of beta chain features in type 1 diabetes. Assay: immunoSEQ multiplex PCR; the TCRdb copy retains only in-frame clones and omits some. The sample carries 300,000 to 400,000 clones, approximately 13% recorded once. The sequencing sample was made of naive CD4+ T cells from blood. These receptors were obtained from a woman under 30 with type 1 diabetes. CDR3s include the opening cysteine and the closing phenylalanine or tryptophan. A D gene is named only where the DNA matches it firmly. Clone size is stated in some rows and not others, as once, few, many or a class when expanded.

v_gene	j_gene	abundance	d_gene	CDR3nt	CDR3aa
TRBV7-2	TRBJ2-7	.	TRBD2	TGTGCCAGCAGCTTAACTAGCGGGAGCTACGAGCAGTACTTC	CASSLTSGSYEQYF
TRBV11-2	TRBJ1-1	.	.	TGTGCCAGCAGTTCCATTCGGTCAGGTGAAGCTTTCTTT	CASSSIRSGEAFF
TRBV5-1	TRBJ2-3	.	.	TGCGCCAGCAGCTTGCATCAGGGGCGCCCATCAGATACGCAGTATTTT	CASSLHQGRPSDTQYF
TRBV5-5	TRBJ2-7	few	.	TGTGCCAGCAGCTTGGAGCCGGGATTGGGCGAGCAGTACTTC	CASSLEPGLGEQYF
TRBV19	TRBJ1-5	.	.	TGTGCCAGTAGTATAGAGGCGGGGAATCAGCCCCAGCATTTT	CASSIEAGNQPQHF
TRBV18	TRBJ1-2	few	.	TGTGCCAGCTCACCCGGACACGGAGGGGATGGCTACACCTTC	CASSPGHGGDGYTF
TRBV5-1	TRBJ2-1	.	.	TGCGCCAGCAGCACTCCCAGCCAGGGTGATGAGCAGTTCTTC	CASSTPSQGDEQFF
TRBV11-3	TRBJ2-1	.	TRBD1	TGTGCCAGCAGCCCGGGACAGGGTAACAATGAGCAGTTCTTC	CASSPGQGNNEQFF
TRBV11-2	TRBJ1-1	few	.	TGTGCCAGCAGCTTAGCTACAGGGAAAGCTTTCTTT	CASSLATGKAFF
TRBV27	TRBJ1-5	.	.	TGTGCCAGCAGTTTCCTCAGGGACAATCAGCCCCAGCATTTT	CASSFLRDNQPQHF
TRBV2	TRBJ2-5	few	.	TGTGCCAGCAGTCCCCGGGGTGGAGGGGAGACCCAGTACTTC	CASSPRGGGETQYF
TRBV4-2	TRBJ2-3	few	.	TGTGCCAGCAGCCAAGATTTTCCCCGGGGGTTTACAGATACGCAGTATTTT	CASSQDFPRGFTDTQYF
TRBV7-9	TRBJ2-6	few	.	TGTGCCAGCAGCCACAGGGCCTCCGGGGCCAACGTCCTGACTTTC	CASSHRASGANVLTF
TRBV5-4	TRBJ2-5	few	.	TGTGCCAGCAGCTCCCAGACTCCCCAAGAGACCCAGTACTTC	CASSSQTPQETQYF
TRBV5-1	TRBJ1-5	few	.	TGCGCCAGCAGCCCGGGACACCCTAGCAATCAGCCCCAGCATTTT	CASSPGHPSNQPQHF
TRBV7-2	TRBJ2-3	.	TRBD2	TGTGCCAGCGGACCTCTAGCGGGCACAGATACGCAGTATTTT	CASGPLAGTDTQYF
TRBV7-2	TRBJ2-3	few	.	TGTGCCAGCAGCTTAGGACTAGTTGCGCAGTATTTT	CASSLGLVAQYF
TRBV9	TRBJ2-7	.	TRBD2	TGTGCCAGCAGCGTGGGACTAGCGGGAGACGGGAACGAGCAGTACTTC	CASSVGLAGDGNEQYF
TRBV2	TRBJ1-1	few	.	TGTGCCAGCAGTGGGGCAGGGCGGACTGAAGCTTTCTTT	CASSGAGRTEAFF
TRBV7-8	TRBJ2-2	few	TRBD1	TGTGCCAGCAGCTTTTGGGACAGGAACACCGGGGAGCTGTTTTTT	CASSFWDRNTGELFF
TRBV2	TRBJ1-2	.	TRBD1	TGTGCCAGCAGAGCCGGGACAGGGGACGGCTATGGCTACACCTTC	CASRAGTGDGYGYTF
TRBV29-1	TRBJ2-5	few	.	TGCAGCGTTGTTAGTGGCCCAGGGTGGTACCAAGAGACCCAGTACTTC	CSVVSGPGWYQETQYF
TRBV18	TRBJ2-7	few	.	TGTGCCAGCTCACCAGGGAGCTACGAGCAGTACTTC	CASSPGSYEQYF
TRBV27	TRBJ2-3	.	TRBD2	TGTGCCAGCAGTTTACTGACTAGCGGATTCACAGATACGCAGTATTTT	CASSLLTSGFTDTQYF
TRBV25-1	TRBJ2-1	few	.	TGTGCCAGCAGTGAGATTTCTGGGGGACAATACAATGAGCAGTTCTTC	CASSEISGGQYNEQFF
TRBV12-5	TRBJ2-1	few	TRBD1	TGTGCTAGTGCTCCGGACAGGAGCTCCAATGAGCAGTTCTTC	CASAPDRSSNEQFF
TRBV28	TRBJ1-1	.	.	TGTGCCAGCACGATAAGGGGGAACACTGAAGCTTTCTTT	CASTIRGNTEAFF
TRBV9	TRBJ1-5	.	TRBD1	TGTGCCAGCAGCGTGAGTTGGACAGGTGAGCCCCAGCATTTT	CASSVSWTGEPQHF
TRBV29-1	TRBJ2-7	many	TRBD1	TGCAGCGTTGATAGTGACAGGGGAATCTACGAGCAGTACTTC	CSVDSDRGIYEQYF
TRBV11-2	TRBJ2-1	few	TRBD2	TGTGCCAGCAGCTTGGGTCTACTAGCGGGAGTAGACAATGAGCAGTTCTTC	CASSLGLLAGVDNEQFF
TRBV29-1	TRBJ1-2	few	TRBD1	TGCAGCGTTGTACAGGGGAACTATGGCTACACCTTC	CSVVQGNYGYTF
TRBV28	TRBJ2-1	.	.	TGTGCCAGCAGCCAACCCACAGGGAGCTCCTACAATGAGCAGTTCTTC	CASSQPTGSSYNEQFF